One T cell receptor (beta chain) is described in this entry. Its antigen is still unknown. Only in-frame clones appear in the TCRdb table, and some are missing; sequencing was by immunoSEQ multiplex PCR. The sample holds approximately 190,000 clones, under 95% seen once. These data originate in a study of T cell responses to AZD1222 COVID-19 vaccine. Whole-study results and caveats: Of the AZD1222 recipients, only 5 or 6 were seropositive at baseline. Only after the peak T cell response were repertoires sampled. Among spike-specific TCRs, nearly half reportedly target unmutated variant regions. Clonal diversity was possibly underestimated, and the donors were mostly white British, with more females.

This CDR3 region has 11 residues. Germline loops: CDR1 MNHNY, CDR2 SVGAGI (reference sequence). Trimming took off 5 bases at V and 4 bases at J, with 6 bases between the two ends. This chain connects TRBV6-6 to TRBJ2-7; D is ambiguous. The TCR comes from an adult who received the AZD1222 COVID-19 vaccine. The input for sequencing was peripheral blood, taken 28 days after the second AZD1222 dose. The CDR3 loop reads CASSPSYEQYF. CDR3 nucleotide sequence: TGTGCCAGCAGTCCATCATACGAGCAGTACTTC.